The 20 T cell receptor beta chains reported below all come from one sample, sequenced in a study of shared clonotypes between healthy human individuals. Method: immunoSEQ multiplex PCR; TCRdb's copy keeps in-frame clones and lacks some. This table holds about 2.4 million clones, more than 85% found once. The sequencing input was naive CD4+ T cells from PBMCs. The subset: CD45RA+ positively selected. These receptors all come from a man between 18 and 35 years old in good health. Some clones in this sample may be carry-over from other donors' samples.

CDR3 amino acids: CASSWGTGNEQFF. The CDR3 bases are TGCGCCAGCAGCTGGGGGACAGGCAATGAGCAGTTCTTC. This chain links TRBV5-1 with TRBJ2-1; 8 bases map to TRBD1. The trim removed 3 bases at V and 6 bases at J, leaving 2 bases unmatched. Germline CDR1 SGHRS, CDR2 YFSETQ. This CDR3 has 13 amino acids.

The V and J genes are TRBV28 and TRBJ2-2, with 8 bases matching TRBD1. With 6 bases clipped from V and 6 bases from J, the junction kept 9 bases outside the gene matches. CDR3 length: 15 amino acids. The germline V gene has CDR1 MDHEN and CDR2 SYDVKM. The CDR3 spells CASSPTGGPAGELFF. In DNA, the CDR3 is TGTGCCAGCAGCCCTACAGGGGGTCCGGCCGGGGAGCTGTTTTTT.

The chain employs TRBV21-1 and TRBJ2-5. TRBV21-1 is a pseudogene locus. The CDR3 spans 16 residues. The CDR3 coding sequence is TGTGCCAGCAGCAAAACCCCGGAGCAGGAGCAGGAGACCCAGTACTTC. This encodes CASSKTPEQEQETQYF.

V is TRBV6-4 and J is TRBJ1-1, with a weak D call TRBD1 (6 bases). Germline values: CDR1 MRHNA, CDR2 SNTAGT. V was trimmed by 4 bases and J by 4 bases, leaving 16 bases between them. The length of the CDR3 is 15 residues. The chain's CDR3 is CASSAGQPPFTEAFF. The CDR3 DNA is TGTGCCAGCAGTGCCGGACAGCCTCCTTTCACTGAAGCTTTCTTT.

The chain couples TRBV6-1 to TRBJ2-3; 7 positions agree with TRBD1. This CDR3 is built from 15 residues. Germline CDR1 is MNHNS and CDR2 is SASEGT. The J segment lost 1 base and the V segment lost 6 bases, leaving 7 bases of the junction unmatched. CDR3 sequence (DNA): TGTGCCAGCAGGACTACAGGGGCCCGCACAGATACGCAGTATTTT. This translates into CASRTTGARTDTQYF.

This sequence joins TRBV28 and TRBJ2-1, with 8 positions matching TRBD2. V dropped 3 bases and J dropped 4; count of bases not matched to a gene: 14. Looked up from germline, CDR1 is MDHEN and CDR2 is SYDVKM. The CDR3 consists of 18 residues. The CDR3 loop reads CASSFPPWASGYYNEQFF. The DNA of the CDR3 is TGTGCCAGCAGTTTCCCACCCTGGGCTAGCGGGTATTACAATGAGCAGTTCTTC.

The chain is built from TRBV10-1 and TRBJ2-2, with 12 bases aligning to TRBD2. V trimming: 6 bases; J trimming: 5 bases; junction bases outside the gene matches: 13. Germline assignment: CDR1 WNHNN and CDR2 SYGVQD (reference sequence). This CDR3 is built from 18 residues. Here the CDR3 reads CASSPRQTSGSRTGELFF. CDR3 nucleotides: TGCGCCAGCAGCCCGAGACAGACTAGCGGGAGTCGGACCGGGGAGCTGTTTTTT.

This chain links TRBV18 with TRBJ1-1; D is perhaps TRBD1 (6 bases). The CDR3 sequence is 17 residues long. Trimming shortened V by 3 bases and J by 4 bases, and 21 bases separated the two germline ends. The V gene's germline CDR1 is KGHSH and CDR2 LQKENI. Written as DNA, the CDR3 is TGTGCCAGCTCACCGATGTTGCCGGGGGCGGGTATCACTGAAGCTTTCTTT. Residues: CASSPMLPGAGITEAFF.

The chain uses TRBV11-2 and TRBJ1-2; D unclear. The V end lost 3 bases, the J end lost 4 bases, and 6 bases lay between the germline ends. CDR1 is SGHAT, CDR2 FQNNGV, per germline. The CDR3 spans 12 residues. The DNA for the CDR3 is TGTGCCAGCAGCTTGAGCTCCTATGGCTACACCTTC. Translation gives CASSLSSYGYTF.

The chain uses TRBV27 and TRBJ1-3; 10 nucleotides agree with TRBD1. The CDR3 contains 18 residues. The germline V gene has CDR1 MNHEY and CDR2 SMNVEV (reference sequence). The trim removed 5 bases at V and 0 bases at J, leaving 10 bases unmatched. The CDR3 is CASSRFGTGADSGNTIYF. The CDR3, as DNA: TGTGCCAGCAGTCGTTTCGGGACAGGGGCCGACTCTGGAAACACCATATATTTT.

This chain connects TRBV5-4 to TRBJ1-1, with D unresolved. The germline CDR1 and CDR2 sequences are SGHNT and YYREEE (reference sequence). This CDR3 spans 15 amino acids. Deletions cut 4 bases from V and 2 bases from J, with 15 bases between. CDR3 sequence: CASSPVVQSNTEAFF. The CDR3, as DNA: TGTGCCAGCAGCCCCGTAGTCCAGTCAAACACTGAAGCTTTCTTT.

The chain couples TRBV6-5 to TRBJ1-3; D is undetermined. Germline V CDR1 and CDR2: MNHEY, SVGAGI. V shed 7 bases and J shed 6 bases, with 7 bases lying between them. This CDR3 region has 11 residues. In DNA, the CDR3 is TGTGCCAGCACCGTCGAAAACACCATATATTTT. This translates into CASTVENTIYF.

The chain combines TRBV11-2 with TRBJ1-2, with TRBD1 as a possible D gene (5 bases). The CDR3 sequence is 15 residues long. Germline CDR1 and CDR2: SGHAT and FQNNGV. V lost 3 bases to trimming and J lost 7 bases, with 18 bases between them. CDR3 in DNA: TGTGCCAGCAGCTTCTCCCAGCAGGGTATGGGTGGCTACACCTTC. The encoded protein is CASSFSQQGMGGYTF.

The CDR3 loop is CAISGALAGVPDTQYF. The CDR3 nucleotides read TGTGCCATCAGTGGGGCACTAGCGGGAGTCCCAGATACGCAGTATTTT. This chain connects TRBV10-3 to TRBJ2-3; 11 bases fit TRBD2. This CDR3 comprises 16 residues. The V and J ends lost 4 bases and 4 bases, in that order; junction bases with no gene match: 7. Germline-derived CDR1 and CDR2 are ENHRY and SYGVKD.

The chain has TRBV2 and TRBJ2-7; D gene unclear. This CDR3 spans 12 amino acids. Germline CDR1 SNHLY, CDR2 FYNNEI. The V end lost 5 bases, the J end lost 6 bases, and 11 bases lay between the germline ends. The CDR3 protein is CASSLFPTEQYF. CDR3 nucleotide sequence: TGTGCCAGCAGTTTATTCCCGACCGAGCAGTACTTC.

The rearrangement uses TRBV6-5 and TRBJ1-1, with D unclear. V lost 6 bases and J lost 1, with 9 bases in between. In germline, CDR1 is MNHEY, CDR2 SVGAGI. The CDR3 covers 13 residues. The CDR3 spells CASSLKTNTEAFF. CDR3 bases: TGTGCCAGCAGCCTCAAAACGAACACTGAAGCTTTCTTT.

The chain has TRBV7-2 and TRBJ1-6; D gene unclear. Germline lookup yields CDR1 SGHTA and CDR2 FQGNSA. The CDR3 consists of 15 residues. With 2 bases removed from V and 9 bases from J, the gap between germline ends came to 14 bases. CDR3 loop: CASSLRTSRGSPLHF. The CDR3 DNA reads TGTGCCAGCAGCTTAAGGACCTCACGGGGTTCACCCCTCCACTTT.

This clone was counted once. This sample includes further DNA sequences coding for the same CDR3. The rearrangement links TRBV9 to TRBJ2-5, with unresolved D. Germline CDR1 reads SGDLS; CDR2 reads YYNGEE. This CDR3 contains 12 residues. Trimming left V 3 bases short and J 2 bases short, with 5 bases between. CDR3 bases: TGTGCCAGCAGCGCCACTCAAGAGACCCAGTACTTC. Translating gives CASSATQETQYF.

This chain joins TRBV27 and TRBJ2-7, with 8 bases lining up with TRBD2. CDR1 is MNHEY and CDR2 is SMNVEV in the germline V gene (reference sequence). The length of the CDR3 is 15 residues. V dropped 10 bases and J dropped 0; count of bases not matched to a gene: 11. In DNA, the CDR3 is TGTGCCACCAGACCGGGACTAGGATTCTCCTACGAGCAGTACTTC. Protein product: CATRPGLGFSYEQYF.

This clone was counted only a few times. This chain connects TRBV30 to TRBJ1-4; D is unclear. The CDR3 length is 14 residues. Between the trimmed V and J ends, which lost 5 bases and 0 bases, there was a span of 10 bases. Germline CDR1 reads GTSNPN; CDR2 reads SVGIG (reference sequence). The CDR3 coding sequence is TGTGCCTGGTCAAGACTCGCAACTAATGAAAAACTGTTTTTT. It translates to CAWSRLATNEKLFF.